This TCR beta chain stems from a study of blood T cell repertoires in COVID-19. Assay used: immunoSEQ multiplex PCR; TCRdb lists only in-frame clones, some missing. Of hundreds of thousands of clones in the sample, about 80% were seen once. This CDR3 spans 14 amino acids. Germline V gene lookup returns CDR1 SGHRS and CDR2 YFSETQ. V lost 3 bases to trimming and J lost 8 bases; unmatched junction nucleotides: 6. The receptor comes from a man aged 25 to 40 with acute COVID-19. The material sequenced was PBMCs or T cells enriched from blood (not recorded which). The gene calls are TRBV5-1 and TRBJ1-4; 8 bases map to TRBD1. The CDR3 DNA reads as TGCGCCAGCAGCTCAGGACAGGGTCGAGAAAAACTGTTTTTT. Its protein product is CASSSGQGREKLFF.